The next 10 T cell receptor beta chains were all read from a single sample in a study of blood T cells in healthy people across ages. For the second PCR, which ran for roughly 6 to 12 cycles, a sample-barcoded 5' primer and a J-beta primer mix were used. Using its own MiXCR run on the 5' RACE reads, TCRdb lists one record per CDR3 protein. The sample includes 1.5 million to 2 million distinct CDR3 sequences, 49% seen only once; the top ten take 2.1%. Material for sequencing was blood. These receptors originate from a woman aged 35 to 49 in good health.

This clonotype showed up just once. This chain links TRBV6-2 or TRBV6-3 with TRBJ2-5; D is undetermined. The germline CDR1 and CDR2 sequences are MNHEY and SVGEGT. The length of the CDR3 is 12 residues. V lost 5 bases and J 6 bases, leaving 10 bases between the germline ends. CDR3: CASSAIIKTQYF. DNA of the CDR3: TGTGCCAGCAGTGCCATTATAAAGACCCAGTACTTC.

The rearrangement joins TRBV7-2 to TRBJ2-5; D not certain. The CDR3 runs 15 residues. CDR1 and CDR2 from the germline V gene are SGHTA and FQGNSA. Trimming cost V 1 base and J 5 bases, with 14 bases left between them. CDR3 sequence: CASSLGGNSWETQYF. CDR3 DNA: TGTGCCAGCAGCTTAGGGGGTAATTCATGGGAGACCCAGTACTTC.

This clonotype appeared a single time. The chain carries TRBV24-1 and TRBJ1-2; TRBD1 aligns across 7 bases. CDR3 length equals 14 residues. The germline gives CDR1 KGHDR, CDR2 SFDVKD. The V gene end was trimmed by 1 base and the J gene end by 6 bases; junction bases not matched to a gene: 4. The CDR3 reads CATSDFPDRDGYTF. In DNA form, the CDR3 reads TGTGCCACCAGTGATTTCCCTGACAGGGATGGCTACACCTTC.

The V call is TRBV29-1, the J call TRBJ2-1; possibly TRBD1 for D (6 bases). The end of the DNA is better explained by TRBJ2-7, so the J call may be wrong. Germline values: CDR1 SQVTM, CDR2 ANQGSEA. This CDR3 contains 16 residues. The CDR3 loop is CSVESVQGISYNEQYF. The CDR3 bases are TGCAGCGTTGAGTCGGTACAGGGAATCTCCTACAATGAGCAGTACTTC.

The chain is built from TRBV14 and TRBJ2-5; the D is unclear. The CDR3 totals 16 residues. Per the germline V gene, CDR1 is SGHDN and CDR2 is FVKESK. Trimming stripped 0 bases from V and 2 bases from J, with 13 bases between. As DNA, the CDR3 is TGTGCCAGCAGCCAAGAAGGGATGAGAACTCAAGAGACCCAGTACTTC. This translates into CASSQEGMRTQETQYF. Complete variable domain (other parts from reference TRBV14 and TRBJ2-5): EAGVTQFPSHSVIEKGQTVTLRCDPISGHDNLYWYRRVMGKEIKFLLHFVKESKQDESGMPNNRFLAERTGGTYSTLKVQPAELEDSGVYFCASSQEGMRTQETQYFGPGTRLLVL.

The chain has TRBV29-1 and TRBJ2-3, with 9 bases fitting TRBD1. Germline-derived CDR1 and CDR2 are SQVTM and ANQGSEA. The CDR3 is made up of 18 amino acids. V lost 0 bases to trimming and J lost 0 bases; unmatched junction nucleotides: 10. The CDR3 is CSVEDTGTGRLSTDTQYF. CDR3 nucleotide sequence: TGCAGCGTTGAAGACACCGGGACAGGGAGGTTAAGCACAGATACGCAGTATTTT.

The chain has TRBV4-3 and TRBJ2-4; D unclear. CDR3 length: 16 amino acids. V was trimmed by 1 base and J by 1 base, leaving 11 bases between them. Germline-derived CDR1 and CDR2 are LGHNA and YSLEER. The DNA of the CDR3 is TGCGCCAGCAGCCAAGGGACCGGACGGGCCAAAAACATTCAGTACTTC. It codes for CASSQGTGRAKNIQYF.

J is TRBJ1-2 and V is TRBV2; D unclear. Looked up from germline, CDR1 is SNHLY and CDR2 is FYNNEI. The CDR3 runs to 12 residues. Trimming removed 5 bases at V and 4 bases at J, with 8 bases between. The CDR3, as DNA: TGTGCCAGCAGTACGACGGTCTATGGCTACACCTTC. This codes for CASSTTVYGYTF.

The chain recombines TRBV12-3 or TRBV12-4 with TRBJ2-5; 10 nucleotides align to TRBD1. CDR3 length equals 15 residues. V lost 7 bases to trimming and J lost 4 bases; unmatched junction nucleotides: 9. The CDR3 DNA reads as TGTGCCAGCAACCGGGACAGGGGCTTGAGAGAGACCCAGTACTTC. Protein sequence: CASNRDRGLRETQYF.

A few counts support this clonotype. V is TRBV20-1 and J is TRBJ2-7, with a possible D match to TRBD1 (6 bases). Trimming pared 5 bases from V and 1 base from J, leaving 15 bases between. The CDR3 length is 14 residues. CDR1 and CDR2 from the germline V gene are DFQATT and SNEGSKA (reference sequence). This CDR3 reads CSAPTGFSSYEQYF. The CDR3 DNA sequence: TGCAGTGCTCCAACAGGGTTTAGTTCCTACGAGCAGTACTTC.